This T cell receptor beta chain was observed in a study of Ad26.COV2.S vaccination and SARS-CoV-2 variants. Treatment meaning: roughly 18 received Ad26.COV2.S at low or high dose, single or two shots; 5 received placebo; per-sample allocation not given. Vaccine and placebo recipients were sampled on day 63 after the first injection. Sequencing used immunoSEQ multiplex PCR; TCRdb keeps in-frame clones, though not all of them. The repertoire includes roughly 510,000 clones, approximately 90% of them detected once, and around 13% sits in the top ten. The source material was peripheral blood, sampled in a trial of Ad26.COV2.S vaccine versus placebo. This clonotype originated in a person aged 18 to 59 who received the Ad26.COV2.S COVID-19 vaccine or a placebo.

CDR3 nucleotides: TGTGCCAGCAGCTTAGGGGTTACCTACGAGCAGTACTTC. It is translated as CASSLGVTYEQYF. V and J are TRBV7-6 and TRBJ2-7; D gene uncertain. Between the trimmed V and J ends, which lost 1 base and 2 bases, there was a span of 6 bases. The CDR3 covers 13 residues. Germline V lookup: CDR1 SGHVS, CDR2 FNYEAQ.